Listed below are T cell receptor beta chains from one sample, sequenced in a study of blood T cells in healthy people across ages. TCRdb re-derived calls from the 5' RACE reads in MiXCR, one entry per CDR3 protein. The sample yields 1.5 million to 1.8 million distinct CDR3 sequences, approximately 42% seen once. The sequencing input was blood. The receptors shown here come from a young woman in good health. Both conserved end residues are part of each CDR3. A D gene is named only where the DNA matches it firmly. The size of a clone is reported for some rows only, either as once, few or many, or as a class for expanded clones.

>NA|TRBD2|TRBJ2-7|TRBV4-1
TGCGCCAGCAGCCCCCTGACAGCGGGGGCCTACGAGCAGTACTTC
CASSPLTAGAYEQYF
>NA|NA|TRBJ1-2|TRBV20-1
TGCAGTGCTAGAGCGGGGGCGGCTGGCTACACCTTC
CSARAGAAGYTF
>NA|NA|TRBJ1-4|TRBV7-8
TGTGCCAGCAGCCCAGGCGGGGGGTTGACTAATGAAAAACTGTTTTTT
CASSPGGGLTNEKLFF
>NA|TRBD1|TRBJ1-5|TRBV12-3/TRBV12-4
TGTGCCAGCAGTCCGACAGGGTTTGTAGGTCAGCCCCAGCATTTT
CASSPTGFVGQPQHF
>NA|TRBD1|TRBJ2-5|TRBV2
TGTGCCATTGAGACAGGGCCTTTAGAGACCCAGTACTTC
CAIETGPLETQYF
>many|NA|TRBJ2-5|TRBV7-2
TGTGCCAGCAGCTTAGGGGTTCGGACCCAGTACTTC
CASSLGVRTQYF
>few|NA|TRBJ2-3|TRBV12-3/TRBV12-4
TGTGCCAGCAGATTCTCCCCGCAGGGGGATACGCAGTATTTT
CASRFSPQGDTQYF
>NA|NA|TRBJ1-1|TRBV20-1
TGCAGTGCTAATGGACAGAGAATGAACACTGAAGCTTTCTTT
CSANGQRMNTEAFF
>NA|NA|TRBJ2-1|TRBV11-2
TGTGCCAGCAGGAGGAGAGGGGATGAGCAGTTCTTC
CASRRRGDEQFF
>few|NA|TRBJ2-1|TRBV13
TGTGCCAGCAGCCCCCGACCCCGAAGCAATGAGCAGTTCTTC
CASSPRPRSNEQFF
>few|NA|TRBJ2-7|TRBV30
TGTGCCTGGACTTCGGGACTTAACTACGAGCAGTACTTC
CAWTSGLNYEQYF
>many|TRBD2|TRBJ2-3|TRBV29-1
TGCAGCGTTGCTAGCGGCAGTAGCACAGATACGCAGTATTTT
CSVASGSSTDTQYF
>NA|NA|TRBJ2-7|TRBV10-3
TGTGCCATCAGTGAGGGACACATCCTTTCCTACGAGCAGTACTTC
CAISEGHILSYEQYF
>few|TRBD2|TRBJ2-5|TRBV4-3
TGCGCCAGCAGCCAAGCCGGGGGGGAAGAGACCCAGTACTTC
CASSQAGGEETQYF
>NA|TRBD2|TRBJ2-1|TRBV28
TGTGCCAGCGGCGATTTAGCGGGAGCCTCATACAATGAGCAGTTCTTC
CASGDLAGASYNEQFF
>few|NA|TRBJ2-6|TRBV4-1
TGCGCCAGCAGCCAAGATAGGGGCTATGGGGCCAACGTCCTGACTTTC
CASSQDRGYGANVLTF
>NA|NA|TRBJ2-2|TRBV5-1
TGCGCCAGCAGCTCGGGGGACAGCCGAACCGGGGAGCTGTTTTTT
CASSSGDSRTGELFF